This is a list of T cell receptor beta chains from one sample in a study of PD-L1 blockade in urothelial cancer. TCRdb keeps only in-frame clones here, not all; method: immunoSEQ multiplex PCR. Of under 45,000 clones listed, 65% to 85% were seen once; the top ten hold more than 15%. Sample: PBMCs, taken around atezolizumab (anti-PD-L1) treatment. These TCRs come from a man aged 60 to 69 with urothelial cancer. CDR3s include the opening cysteine and the closing phenylalanine or tryptophan. The order of the fields is clone size, J gene, D gene, V gene, CDR3 DNA, CDR3 protein. D genes are given only for firm matches. Only some rows state a clone size, as once, few, many or a class for expanded clones.

>.|TRBJ2-5|.|TRBV2
TGTGCCAGCAGTGACGGCAGGGCGGTAGAGACCCAGTACTTC
CASSDGRAVETQYF
>.|TRBJ2-3|.|TRBV9
TGTGCCAGCAGCGCTAGCACAGATACGCAGTATTTT
CASSASTDTQYF
>.|TRBJ1-5|.|TRBV7-6
TGTGCCAGCAGCTTAGCGAGGTGGGGGACTTATAGCAATCAGCCCCAGCATTTT
CASSLARWGTYSNQPQHF
>.|TRBJ2-1|TRBD2|TRBV19
TGTGCCAGTAGTCCCCGGGGGGGTAGCGGTGACTACAATGAGCAATTCTTC
CASSPRGGSGDYNEQFF
>.|TRBJ2-7|TRBD1|TRBV2
TGTGCCAGCACCGGACAGGTAGTTTACGAGCAGTACTTC
CASTGQVVYEQYF
>.|TRBJ2-4|TRBD1|TRBV10-1
TGCGCCAGCAGATCCTACATCGTCCCGGGACAGGGGACCAAAAACATTCAGTACTTC
CASRSYIVPGQGTKNIQYF
>.|TRBJ2-7|TRBD1|TRBV5-1
TGCGCCAGCAGCTTGGGACAGGGCTCCTACGAGCAGTACTTC
CASSLGQGSYEQYF
>.|TRBJ2-1|TRBD1|TRBV18
TGTGCCAGCTCACCAGGGACAGGGGGGAGCTCCTACAATGAGCAGTTCTTC
CASSPGTGGSSYNEQFF
>.|TRBJ1-2|TRBD1|TRBV7-2
TGTGCCAGCGCGGACAGGATCGACTATGGCTACACCTTC
CASADRIDYGYTF
>.|TRBJ1-5|.|TRBV6-5
TGTGCCAGCAGTTACCGGGGAGGCAGCAATCAGCCCCAGCATTTT
CASSYRGGSNQPQHF
>once|TRBJ1-4|TRBD1|TRBV30
TGTGCCTGGACCCGACAGGGTAACGATGAAAAACTGTTTTTT
CAWTRQGNDEKLFF
>once|TRBJ1-4|.|TRBV28
TGTGCCAGCAGTCCCAGGAATGAAAAACTGTTTTTT
CASSPRNEKLFF
>.|TRBJ1-4|.|TRBV5-5
TGTGCCAGCAGCTTACTGGGCGAAAAACTGTTTTTT
CASSLLGEKLFF
>.|TRBJ1-5|.|TRBV28
TGTGCCAGCAGCCAAGCCCCTCAGCCCCAGCATTTT
CASSQAPQPQHF
>.|TRBJ2-1|.|TRBV19
TGTGCCAGTAGTATCGAGTTTGAGCAGTTCTTC
CASSIEFEQFF
>.|TRBJ2-7|TRBD1|TRBV28
TGTGCCAGCAGGGACGGACAGGGGAATTTCTACGAGCAGTACTTC
CASRDGQGNFYEQYF
>.|TRBJ2-5|TRBD2|TRBV27
TGTGCCAGTAAGCGGGGATGGGGTCAAGAGACCCAGTACTTC
CASKRGWGQETQYF
>.|TRBJ2-3|.|TRBV30
TGTGCCTGGAGTATCGACATTCCCCCCACAGATACGCAGTATTTT
CAWSIDIPPTDTQYF
>.|TRBJ1-4|.|TRBV19
TGTGCCAGTAGTATAGTCGTGGCAGGCAATGAAAAACTGTTTTTT
CASSIVVAGNEKLFF
>.|TRBJ1-4|.|TRBV7-9
TGTGCCAGCAGCACCGGACAGCTTGCAACTAATGAAAAACTGTTTTTT
CASSTGQLATNEKLFF
>.|TRBJ2-3|.|TRBV5-4
TGTGCCAGCAGCCCTGGACTAAGCACAGATACGCAGTATTTT
CASSPGLSTDTQYF
>.|TRBJ2-5|TRBD2|TRBV5-4
TGTGCCAGCAGCCGGGGCGGGGGGGCGATAGAGACCCAGTACTTC
CASSRGGGAIETQYF
>.|TRBJ2-5|.|TRBV27
TGTGCCAGCAGTTTCCAGGGCGGAGAGACCCAGTACTTC
CASSFQGGETQYF
>.|TRBJ2-2|TRBD1|TRBV2
TGTGCCAGCAGTGCCGGGACAGGGGGAACCGGGGAGCTGTTTTTT
CASSAGTGGTGELFF
>medium-sized|TRBJ1-1|TRBD1|TRBV25-1
TGTGCCAGCCGGACCCCGCCGGGACAGGGAGATTGGTGGACTGAAGCTTTCTTT
CASRTPPGQGDWWTEAFF
>.|TRBJ2-7|TRBD2|TRBV6-1
TGTGCCAGCAGTGAAGAACTAGCGGGAACCTACGAGCAGTACTTC
CASSEELAGTYEQYF
>.|TRBJ2-7|.|TRBV2
TGTGCCAGCAGGCTCGATCAGGGCGCCTACGAGCAGTACTTC
CASRLDQGAYEQYF
>.|TRBJ2-7|.|TRBV30
TGTGCCTGGAGTGTGATAGGCGGGCAGTACTTC
CAWSVIGGQYF
>.|TRBJ2-1|TRBD2|TRBV6-1
TGTGCCAGCAGTGAAGAGATAGCGGGGGCCTACAATGAGCAGTTCTTC
CASSEEIAGAYNEQFF
>.|TRBJ2-3|.|TRBV4-1
TGCGCCAGCAGCCAGGACAGCAGCACAGATACGCAGTATTTT
CASSQDSSTDTQYF
>few|TRBJ1-2|.|TRBV6-5
TGTGCCACCCAGGAGGCAGGTCTGCCAGGCTACACCTTC
CATQEAGLPGYTF
>.|TRBJ2-7|.|TRBV6-1
TGTGCCAGCACTGGGGAGTACGAGCAGTACTTC
CASTGEYEQYF
>.|TRBJ2-7|.|TRBV28
TGTGCCACCGGGTCGGGTACCTACGAGCAGTACTTC
CATGSGTYEQYF
>.|TRBJ1-2|.|TRBV6-5
TGTGCCAGCGGGCTCCTTTCTACCTATGGCTACACCTTC
CASGLLSTYGYTF
>.|TRBJ1-4|.|TRBV18
TGTGCCAGCTCACCACCGGGGGGGCTGAATGAAAAACTGTTTTTT
CASSPPGGLNEKLFF
>few|TRBJ1-5|.|TRBV2
TGTGCCAGCAGGAGAGCGAGCAATCAGCCCCAGCATTTT
CASRRASNQPQHF
>.|TRBJ2-4|.|TRBV5-5
TGTGCCAGCAGCTCGGACGGTGGGAGGAAAAACATTCAGTACTTC
CASSSDGGRKNIQYF
>.|TRBJ2-2|.|TRBV6-5
TGTGCCAGCAGTTACCTAAACACCGGGGAGCTGTTTTTT
CASSYLNTGELFF
>.|TRBJ2-1|TRBD2|TRBV15
TGTGCCACCAGATACTCGACTAGCGGGGGCTCCTACAATGAGCAGTTCTTC
CATRYSTSGGSYNEQFF
>.|TRBJ2-3|.|TRBV2
TGTGCCAGCAGTGTATTGGGGGGTACGCAGTATTTT
CASSVLGGTQYF
>.|TRBJ2-2|TRBD1|TRBV4-2
TGTGCCAGCAGGCGAGGGGACAGGGCGAACACCGGGGAGCTGTTTTTT
CASRRGDRANTGELFF
>.|TRBJ2-3|.|TRBV25-1
TGTGCCAGCAGTGAATTTGGGGGGGGCTCGGATACGCAGTATTTT
CASSEFGGGSDTQYF
>.|TRBJ1-5|.|TRBV27
TGTGCCAGCAGTTTAAACAGAATCTCTCAGCCCCAGCATTTT
CASSLNRISQPQHF
>.|TRBJ2-3|TRBD2|TRBV5-1
TGCGCCAGCAGCACCGATCTAGCGGGGGACACAGATACGCAGTATTTT
CASSTDLAGDTDTQYF
>.|TRBJ1-2|.|TRBV5-5
TGTGCCAGCAGCTTACTCCAGGTAGCTAACTATGGCTACACCTTC
CASSLLQVANYGYTF
>few|TRBJ1-1|.|TRBV5-1
TGCGCCAGCAGCTCAGGACAGTTCAGGGGCACTGAAGCTTTCTTT
CASSSGQFRGTEAFF
>.|TRBJ1-6|.|TRBV6-6
TGTGCCAGCACGACAGGTTCTACACCCCTCCACTTT
CASTTGSTPLHF
>.|TRBJ1-4|TRBD1|TRBV10-1
TGCGCCAGCAGTGAGTCCCCGGACAGGTTTAATGAAAAACTGTTTTTT
CASSESPDRFNEKLFF
>.|TRBJ2-7|TRBD1|TRBV6-5
TGTGCCACGCGACAGGGGTTCGGGCAGTACTTC
CATRQGFGQYF
>few|TRBJ1-5|TRBD1|TRBV28
TGTGCCAGCAGACCCGGGACAGGGGGGCCCCAGCATTTT
CASRPGTGGPQHF